The text below deals with one T cell receptor (beta chain). These data belong to a study of blood T cell repertoires in COVID-19. Study information: Sample material is recorded as cDNA or gDNA derived from T cells, B-cell-depleted T cells, or PBMCs.

In the authors' methods: Nucleated cell number was recorded as an estimate derived from reference gene primer amplification. TCRdb's table, derived via immunoSEQ multiplex PCR, lists solely in-frame clones and lacks some. V and J calls and clone size follow that table, whereas D and trimming were derived from the DNA. The sample has about 76,000 clones; roughly 80% are singletons. Germline CDR1 MNHEY, CDR2 SVGAGI. V dropped 5 bases and J dropped 3 bases, with 10 bases sitting between them. CDR3 length equals 13 residues. The clonotype originates from a human donor in a cohort sampled during active COVID-19. Sequencing used peripheral blood. This rearrangement joins TRBV6-5 to TRBJ1-2; D perhaps matches TRBD1 (6 bases). As DNA, the CDR3 is TGTGCCAGCAGTCCGCGACAGGACTATGGCTACACCTTC. Its translation: CASSPRQDYGYTF.